The rows below give T cell receptor beta chains drawn from one sample of a study of T cell responses to AZD1222 COVID-19 vaccine. The data were produced by immunoSEQ multiplex PCR, yet TCRdb's version contains in-frame clones alone and is incomplete. The data show under 200,000 clones, 85% to 90% seen once. Source: peripheral blood, taken on day 0 of AZD1222 vaccination. These receptors all come from an adult in good health. Each CDR3 is given with its conserved first and last residue. A D gene is named only where the DNA matches it firmly. Expanded clones get a size class; other rows say once, few or many, or leave the size out.

clone_size: NA
d_call: NA
j_call: TRBJ2-2
v_call: TRBV5-1
cdr3_nt: TGCGCCAGCAGCTTGGCAGGTTCCACCGGGGAGCTGTTTTTT
cdr3_aa: CASSLAGSTGELFF

clone_size: once
d_call: NA
j_call: TRBJ2-2
v_call: TRBV4-3
cdr3_nt: TGCGCCAGCAGCCAAGAGAGGGGGACCCTTCTGAGCACCGGGGAGCTGTTTTTT
cdr3_aa: CASSQERGTLLSTGELFF

clone_size: NA
d_call: NA
j_call: TRBJ1-2
v_call: TRBV7-3
cdr3_nt: TGTGCCAGCACCCCTACATTAACCCACTATGGCTACACCTTC
cdr3_aa: CASTPTLTHYGYTF

clone_size: NA
d_call: NA
j_call: TRBJ1-5
v_call: TRBV6-4
cdr3_nt: TGTGCCAGCAGTGAATTTAGGTCGGTCAGGGACAATCAGCCCCAGCATTTT
cdr3_aa: CASSEFRSVRDNQPQHF

clone_size: NA
d_call: NA
j_call: TRBJ2-7
v_call: TRBV27
cdr3_nt: TGTGCCAGCAGTTTTAGGGGAACAGCTAGCTCCTACGAGCAGTACTTC
cdr3_aa: CASSFRGTASSYEQYF

clone_size: NA
d_call: NA
j_call: TRBJ1-5
v_call: TRBV27
cdr3_nt: TGTGCCAGCAGTTTATGGGGCGGAGATCAGCCCCAGCATTTT
cdr3_aa: CASSLWGGDQPQHF

clone_size: NA
d_call: NA
j_call: TRBJ1-3
v_call: TRBV7-3
cdr3_nt: TGTGCCAGCAGCTTAACTAGGAGGTCTGGAAACACCATATATTTT
cdr3_aa: CASSLTRRSGNTIYF

clone_size: NA
d_call: TRBD1
j_call: TRBJ1-6
v_call: TRBV19
cdr3_nt: TGTGCCAGTAGCGGACAGGGGGCTTCACCCCTCCACTTT
cdr3_aa: CASSGQGASPLHF

clone_size: NA
d_call: NA
j_call: TRBJ1-5
v_call: TRBV7-2
cdr3_nt: TGTGCCAGCAGCTTAGGACTTATAGGCAATCAGCCCCAGCATTTT
cdr3_aa: CASSLGLIGNQPQHF

clone_size: NA
d_call: NA
j_call: TRBJ1-5
v_call: TRBV12-3/TRBV12-4
cdr3_nt: TGTGCCAGCAGTTCCCAGGACAGACAGCCCCAGCATTTT
cdr3_aa: CASSSQDRQPQHF

clone_size: NA
d_call: NA
j_call: TRBJ1-2
v_call: TRBV27
cdr3_nt: TGTGCCAGCAGTTTATCGGGCGTATACGGGTCCTATGGCTACACCTTC
cdr3_aa: CASSLSGVYGSYGYTF

clone_size: once
d_call: NA
j_call: TRBJ1-1
v_call: TRBV6-5
cdr3_nt: TGTGCCAGCAGCCCAATCTTAGCTGAAGCTTTCTTT
cdr3_aa: CASSPILAEAFF

clone_size: NA
d_call: TRBD1
j_call: TRBJ1-3
v_call: TRBV11-3
cdr3_nt: TGTGCCAGCAGTACAGGGGTAGGAAACACCATATATTTT
cdr3_aa: CASSTGVGNTIYF

clone_size: NA
d_call: NA
j_call: TRBJ1-2
v_call: TRBV7-9
cdr3_nt: TGTGCCAGCAGCTTCAAAGACTATGGCTACACCTTC
cdr3_aa: CASSFKDYGYTF

clone_size: NA
d_call: TRBD1
j_call: TRBJ1-2
v_call: TRBV5-6
cdr3_nt: TGTGCCAGCAGCTCGGAAACAGGGGTGTGGTATGGCTACACCTTC
cdr3_aa: CASSSETGVWYGYTF

clone_size: NA
d_call: NA
j_call: TRBJ1-6
v_call: TRBV6-5
cdr3_nt: TGTGCCAGCAGCTCTATGGGGAGGAGACCCCTCCACTTT
cdr3_aa: CASSSMGRRPLHF

clone_size: NA
d_call: NA
j_call: TRBJ1-1
v_call: TRBV2
cdr3_nt: TGTGCCAGCAGACTAGACAGGAACACTGAAGCTTTCTTT
cdr3_aa: CASRLDRNTEAFF

clone_size: NA
d_call: NA
j_call: TRBJ2-1
v_call: TRBV6-2/TRBV6-3
cdr3_nt: TGTGCCAGCAGTTACTCTGGACCCGTCGGCTACAATGAGCAGTTCTTC
cdr3_aa: CASSYSGPVGYNEQFF

clone_size: NA
d_call: NA
j_call: TRBJ2-7
v_call: TRBV6-5
cdr3_nt: TGTGCCAGCAGTTACTCGATATCAGCGGAGACCTACGAGCAGTACTTC
cdr3_aa: CASSYSISAETYEQYF

clone_size: NA
d_call: TRBD1
j_call: TRBJ1-1
v_call: TRBV10-3
cdr3_nt: TGTGCCATCAGTGAGACGGGACAGGGGTTCGGCACTGAAGCTTTCTTT
cdr3_aa: CAISETGQGFGTEAFF

clone_size: NA
d_call: NA
j_call: TRBJ2-7
v_call: TRBV7-2
cdr3_nt: TGTGCCAGCAGCTTAGCGACAGACCTTAGATCCTACGAGCAGTACTTC
cdr3_aa: CASSLATDLRSYEQYF

clone_size: NA
d_call: NA
j_call: TRBJ1-5
v_call: TRBV7-8
cdr3_nt: TGTGCCAGCAGTTGGACAGCGCTCAATCAGCCCCAGCATTTT
cdr3_aa: CASSWTALNQPQHF